This entry is about one T cell receptor beta chain. Treg sorting used a CD4+CD25+CD127-/low gate. Per the germline V gene, CDR1 is SGHTA and CDR2 is FQGTGA. Trimming removed 5 bases from V and 9 bases from J; junction bases left unmatched: 12. The CDR3 spans 15 residues. Constant-region reverse primers amplified full-length variable regions, followed by semi-nested Nested Universal Primer A PCR. TCRdb re-analysed the 5' RACE reads in MiXCR, keeping a single row per CDR3 protein. Here the sample spans about 10,000 distinct CDR3 sequences, 14% being singletons. The sequenced sample was Tregs sorted from blood. The rearrangement links TRBV7-3 to TRBJ2-1; TRBD2 agrees at 8 bases. The source of this sequence is a female donor with breast cancer. In DNA, the CDR3 is TGTGCCAGCAGCAGTAGCGGGATCGGCGAGGGTGAGCAGTTCTTC. Its translation: CASSSSGIGEGEQFF.